The 6 T cell receptor beta chains given below trace back to one sample, sequenced in a study of radiotherapy plus CTLA-4 blockade in lung cancer. Libraries were prepared by immunoSEQ multiplex PCR; TCRdb keeps only in-frame clonotypes and omits some of them. This sample carries roughly 78,000 clones, around 80% of them seen once, and the ten largest clones take around 7%. The sequencing here drew on peripheral blood, taken from a patient treated with radiotherapy plus ipilimumab. The receptors come from a human donor with non-small cell lung cancer who had a complete response to radiotherapy plus ipilimumab.

The chain joins TRBV10-3 to TRBJ1-5, with D perhaps matching TRBD1 (5 bases). Germline lookup yields CDR1 ENHRY and CDR2 SYGVKD. The ends were cut back, 7 bases at V and 9 bases at J, with 16 bases in the middle. The CDR3 spans 13 residues. This CDR3 is CAIKRDPKGPQHF. The CDR3, as DNA: TGTGCCATCAAGCGGGACCCGAAGGGGCCCCAGCATTTT.

Turning to this clone: The germline gene is not matched at one end of the junction; a read error may be the cause. The chain joins TRBV18 to TRBJ2-2; D is uncertain. CDR3 length: 13 amino acids. In germline, CDR1 is KGHSH, CDR2 LQKENI. The CDR3, as DNA: TGTGCCAGCTCACCATCGTACACCGGAGAGCTGTTTTTT. Translating it yields CASSPSYTGELFF.

This rearrangement joins TRBV15 to TRBJ2-5; weak D call: TRBD2 (5 bases). CDR3 length: 15 residues. Looked up from germline, CDR1 is LNHNV and CDR2 is YYDKDF (reference sequence). Trimming pared 0 bases from V and 3 bases from J, leaving 11 bases between. CDR3 DNA sequence: TGTGCCACCAGCAGAGATAGGACTTTCAAAGAGACCCAGTACTTC. Translated: CATSRDRTFKETQYF.

CDR3 sequence reads: CASSLVGDYEQYF. CDR3 bases: TGCGCCAGCAGCTTGGTGGGTGACTACGAGCAGTACTTC. V usage is TRBV5-1 and J usage is TRBJ2-7; D is undetermined. This CDR3 has 13 residues. The germline CDR1 and CDR2 sequences are SGHRS and YFSETQ. V lost 0 bases and J 3 bases, leaving 7 bases between the germline ends.

This chain uses TRBV15 with TRBJ2-5; possibly TRBD1 for D (6 bases). The ends were cut back, 5 bases at V and 1 base at J, with 8 bases in the middle. Germline V gene data show CDR1 as LNHNV and CDR2 as YYDKDF (reference sequence). The CDR3 runs 13 residues. CDR3 nucleotides: TGTGCCACCAGCTGGACAGTCCAAGAGACCCAGTACTTC. This gives the protein CATSWTVQETQYF.

V gene TRBV20-1 combines with J gene TRBJ1-2; D is unclear. The CDR3 is 11 amino acids. Looked up from germline, CDR1 is DFQATT and CDR2 is SNEGSKA (reference sequence). V was pared by 3 bases and J by 2 bases, with 4 bases between. CDR3 nucleotide sequence: TGCAGTGCTAGGGACAACTATGGCTACACCTTC. This gives the protein CSARDNYGYTF.